This entry concerns a single T cell receptor (beta chain). There are many counts of this clonotype. Which antigen it targets is not known. No base quality values were provided; no much bigger clone lies one nucleotide off. Ophthalmopathy patients had moderately to severely active disease, Clinical Activity Score of at least 3, NOSPECS grade of at least 4, and duration under 3 months. Any patient with an uncontrolled infection, another autoimmune disease, pregnancy or lactation was excluded. Diagnoses relied on clinical symptoms, serum thyroxine and TRAb, thyroid ultrasound and orbital computed tomography. PBMCs were isolated from about 10 ml of fresh peripheral blood by Ficoll-Paque density gradient centrifugation. Total RNA was extracted with Trizol reagent, and quality was checked on an Agilent 2100 Bioanalyzer. The data were taken from a study of T cells in Graves' hyperthyroidism and ophthalmopathy (dated by TCRdb to between 2018 and 2020). Regarding the study in general: Peripheral blood samples were taken at the time of initial diagnosis, prior to any treatment. To identify TCR V-J signatures that set the groups apart, the researchers used a discovery cohort of 100 patients, made up of 40 to 45 with Graves' ophthalmopathy and about 55 with stable Graves' hyperthyroidism. Whether ophthalmopathy could be predicted prospectively was tested in an independent validation cohort made up of fewer than 20 hyperthyroidism patients plus 17 patients who later progressed to ophthalmopathy. For training and testing, the 100 or so patients in the discovery cohort were randomly divided in a 7:3 ratio. The study also compared thyroid tissue and blood T-cell repertoires from several Graves' hyperthyroidism patients. Once sampling was done, hyperthyroidism patients were given methimazole at a starting dose of 30 mg daily, whereas ophthalmopathy patients were given high-dose intravenous methylprednisolone. The paper describes TCR Vbeta CDR3 sequencing of more than 120 peripheral blood samples, made up of about 41 ophthalmopathy patients, around 73 hyperthyroidism patients and roughly 17 progressor patients.

Overall results and qualifications from the work: Sample size was not statistically predetermined, and investigators were not blinded to group allocation. Most expanded thyroid clonotypes (frequency above 0.001) were also found in blood, which suggests that blood repertoires may mirror thyroid immune responses. In validation, the model predicted progression to ophthalmopathy with approximately 69% sensitivity and approximately 72% specificity, a median of 6.5 months before onset. In cross-validation, a model built on a 13 V-J signature told ophthalmopathy apart from stable hyperthyroidism with under 90% sensitivity and approximately 81% specificity, and in testing the same model reached 80%/75%.

The CDR3 runs 17 amino acids, cysteine and phenylalanine included. CDR3 DNA only is kept here, 51 bases in frame from base 1. V loses 6 bases at its end and J loses 4 bases; junction bases beyond the gene matches: 14. TCR beta CDR3 regions were amplified from RNA transcripts. The first round of RT-PCR for the TCR CDR3 was performed with the HTBI primer set and the Qiagen OneStep RT-PCR kit. Libraries were constructed in a second round of multiplex PCR, after which size selection and purification were performed. Paired-end sequencing of the libraries was performed with 100 bp reads on an Illumina HiSeq2000. As for the authors' bioinformatics: SOAPnuke was used to process the raw data, removing reads that contained adapters or uncalled bases, had a mean Phred below 15, or lacked an exact match to the constant primer or identifier. High-quality paired reads were merged using COPE v1.2.5, and each unique nucleotide sequence was defined as a clonotype. MiTCR v1.1 was used to align the clonotypes against IMGT TRBV, TRBD and TRBJ reference segments. Only V-J combinations with frequency above 0.0001, covering 99.2% of repertoires, were analysed. A TCS score was defined as the ratio of F50 (clonal expansion) to E x V (chaos), with BLOSUM62-based TCRdist applied between CDR3 peptides within each V-J. Welch's t-statistics and random forest reduced 514 V-J features to some 14, which were used in a naive Bayes classifier (R e1071). TCRdb handled the public reads itself, with Q25 trimming in fastp and clone calling in MiXCR, and kept productive beta chains. CDR3 protein sequences are deduplicated, and each keeps its most common genes and DNA. The V and J calls follow TCRdb's processing rather than the paper's. Recorded for this sample are about 250,000 distinct CDR3 sequences; roughly a quarter of them occurred a single time. Roughly a third of the sample is taken by the ten largest.

The sample consisted of blood. The TCR was taken from a woman in her forties with Graves' ophthalmopathy. Here the chain combines TRBV12-3 or TRBV12-4 and TRBJ1-1, with 10 junctional bases fitting TRBD1. The nucleotides read TGTGCCAGCAGGGGAGACAGGGGGCGGGGGTATGGCACTGAAGCTTTCTTT. Translated, this is CASRGDRGRGYGTEAFF.